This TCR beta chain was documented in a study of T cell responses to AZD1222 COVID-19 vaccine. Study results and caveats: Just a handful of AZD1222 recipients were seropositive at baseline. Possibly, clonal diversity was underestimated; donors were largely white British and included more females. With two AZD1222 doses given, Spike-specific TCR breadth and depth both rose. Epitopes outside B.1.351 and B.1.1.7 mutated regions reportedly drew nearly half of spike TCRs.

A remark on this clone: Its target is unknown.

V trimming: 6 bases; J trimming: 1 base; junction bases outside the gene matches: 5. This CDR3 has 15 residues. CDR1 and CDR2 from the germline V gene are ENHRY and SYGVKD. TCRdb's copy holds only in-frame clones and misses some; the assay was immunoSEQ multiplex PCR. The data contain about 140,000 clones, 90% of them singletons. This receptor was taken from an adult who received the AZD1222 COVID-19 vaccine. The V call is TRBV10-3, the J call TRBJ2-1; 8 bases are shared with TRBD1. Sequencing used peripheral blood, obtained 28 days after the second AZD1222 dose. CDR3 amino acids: CAIRGQGSSYNEQFF. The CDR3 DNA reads TGTGCCATCAGAGGACAGGGTTCGTCCTACAATGAGCAGTTCTTC.